Listed below are T cell receptor beta chains from one sample, sequenced in a study of T cell responses to AZD1222 COVID-19 vaccine. TCRdb keeps only in-frame clones here, not all; method: immunoSEQ multiplex PCR. In total, the table holds over 120,000 clones. The sample comprised peripheral blood. The source is an adult in good health. The conserved cysteine and the conserved F or W are not part of the CDR3 here. Each record gives: CDR3 length, J gene, V gene, CDR3 protein.

13	TRBJ2-3	TRBV5-8	ASSFAGGPPDTQY
16	TRBJ2-1	TRBV24-1	ATSDPQGTQTDYNEQF
17	TRBJ2-2	TRBV10-1	ASSGPGLAGATNTGELF
10	TRBJ1-2	TRBV7-9	ASSLGDYGYT
10	TRBJ1-5	TRBV27	ASSHGNQPQH
15	TRBJ1-2	TRBV2	ASSENLGTGGEYGYT
11	TRBJ1-2	TRBV21-1	ASRDNPGTCYT
11	TRBJ1-1	TRBV10-3	AIRSRDRGQAF
12	TRBJ1-2	TRBV6-5	ASSLQGGSGGYT
13	TRBJ1-2	TRBV27	ASSLTTTGGDGYT
16	TRBJ2-2	TRBV7-3	ASSLGPGILRDTGELF
13	TRBJ1-2	TRBV3-1/TRBV3-2	ASSLASTGGYGYT
11	TRBJ2-1	TRBV5-1	ASSLVPGNEQF
14	TRBJ1-2	TRBV18	ASSPRTGSENYGYT
10	TRBJ1-2	TRBV24-1	ATSRGYYRYT
14	TRBJ1-4	TRBV4-2	ASSQASEATNEKLF
15	TRBJ2-2	TRBV4-3	ASSQDGRGPNTGELF
16	TRBJ1-5	TRBV6-4	ASRISLDRADFNQPQH
12	TRBJ1-1	TRBV19	ASSSPGQGTEAF
12	TRBJ1-5	TRBV15	ATSRDGGNQPQH
13	TRBJ1-5	TRBV10-3	AISEGQVNNQPQH
13	TRBJ1-4	TRBV7-9	ASSSGQRVNEKLF
11	TRBJ1-5	TRBV12-3/TRBV12-4	ASSGTFNQPQH
13	TRBJ1-2	TRBV28	ASSPTGQVNYGYT
13	TRBJ1-3	TRBV20-1	SASVGRVNGNTIY
11	TRBJ1-1	TRBV5-1	ASSGGTGQEAF
15	TRBJ1-5	TRBV9	ASSIRTGSKGNQPQH
13	TRBJ1-5	TRBV15	ATVNGQGANQPQH
13	TRBJ1-2	TRBV1	TSSQGPGDNYGYT
13	TRBJ1-6	TRBV15	ATNPDSTSNSPLH
16	TRBJ1-6	TRBV18	ASSPIEAGSSYNSPLH
16	TRBJ1-1	TRBV7-2	ASSLAQGANWANTEAF
13	TRBJ2-1	TRBV10-3	AISGGGGSYNEQF
15	TRBJ1-3	TRBV7-2	ASSLRMGQSSGNTIY
13	TRBJ1-1	TRBV21-1	ARINFRDRDTEAF
16	TRBJ2-3	TRBV5-1	ASSLGAAGSASTDTQY
16	TRBJ1-3	TRBV30	AWSVGGGHSPLGNTIY
12	TRBJ2-5	TRBV5-5	ASSFRAGQETQY
11	TRBJ1-1	TRBV6-5	ASTLDRFIEAF
12	TRBJ1-1	TRBV7-2	ASSFHGTNTEAF
17	TRBJ1-5	TRBV21-1	ASSKVGTGPLYSNQPQH
10	TRBJ2-7	TRBV7-2	ASSLEWGEQY
15	TRBJ2-3	TRBV11-2	ASSKGQNFGLADTQY
11	TRBJ1-1	TRBV18	ASSPEQNTEAF
12	TRBJ2-3	TRBV30	ARGGTTRTDTQY
12	TRBJ1-1	TRBV11-1	ASSLTGGDTEAF
12	TRBJ1-6	TRBV30	AWSVWTTNSPLH
12	TRBJ1-5	TRBV6-5	ASSQEQGYQPQH
12	TRBJ1-2	TRBV6-6	ASSYMGGTMGYT
14	TRBJ2-1	TRBV4-3	ASSREAGQDTNEQF
14	TRBJ1-2	TRBV19	ASSLTPGRGNYGYT
10	TRBJ2-2	TRBV3-1/TRBV3-2	ASSQLAGELF
11	TRBJ1-1	TRBV6-5	ASSYSVTGAAF
12	TRBJ2-7	TRBV2	ASSENGRPYEQY
11	TRBJ1-2	TRBV6-5	ASRTGANYGYT
11	TRBJ2-2	TRBV6-5	ASRAVDPGELF